The source of this T cell receptor beta chain is a study of cytomegalovirus exposure and HLA in healthy donors. Use of 60 Vbeta and 13 Jbeta primers characterized the PCR. Sequencing was performed with immunoSEQ multiplex PCR; in TCRdb, only in-frame clones are kept and a portion is missing. The repertoire consists of 60,000 to 90,000 clones, with less than 85% occurring once and the leading ten covering roughly 9.8%. The study, taken as a whole, reports: Associated with HLA alleles at 0.05 false discovery rate in a later analysis were some 16,000 TCR beta sequences. In a later analysis, DRB1 alleles had the most associated TCRs; HLA-C alleles the fewest. The majority of TCR sequences were rare, yet some public TCRs appeared in many donors.

The germline gives CDR1 SGHAT, CDR2 FQNNGV. This CDR3 has 15 amino acids. V was pared by 5 bases and J by 6 bases, with 7 bases of the junction left unmatched. Notes on this clone: Its antigen remains unknown.

Sequencing was done on a sample of PBMCs. The chain combines TRBV11-2 with TRBJ2-7, with 13 nucleotides matching TRBD2. The TCR originated in a woman between 45 and 60 years old in good health and CMV-seropositive. The CDR3 protein is CASSTRLAGGFEQYF. The CDR3 coding sequence is TGTGCCAGCAGCACCAGACTAGCGGGAGGATTCGAGCAGTACTTC.